This T cell receptor (beta chain) was retrieved from a study of blood T cell repertoires in COVID-19. Overall study: T cells, B-cell-depleted T cells, or PBMCs provided the cDNA or gDNA that served as material.

Study processing details: The authors estimated nucleated cell counts from reference gene primer amplification. The repertoire was sequenced with immunoSEQ multiplex PCR; TCRdb's copy has only in-frame clones and lacks some. From that table come the V and J calls and clone size; the DNA was used to work out D and trimming. The sample holds around 60,000 clones, more than 85% seen once. The specimen was peripheral blood. The source of this sequence is a man aged 55-75 years with acute or convalescent COVID-19.

The CDR3 DNA follows: TGTGCCAGCAGTGAATCGGGTAGCGCCCACTACAATGAGCAGTTCTTC. Translation gives CASSESGSAHYNEQFF. The V gene is TRBV6-1, the J gene TRBJ2-7, with D possibly being TRBD2 (5 bases). The J call may be incorrect, as the DNA end agrees better with TRBJ2-1. Germline values: CDR1 MNHNS, CDR2 SASEGT. This CDR3 has 16 amino acids.